Listed here are 17 T cell receptor beta chains from one sample, sequenced in a study of T cells in localized non-small cell lung cancer. Sequencing used immunoSEQ multiplex PCR; TCRdb keeps in-frame clones, though not all of them. The sample has some 38,000 clones, 75% to 90% seen once. The source material was peripheral blood mononuclear cells, sampled before any cancer treatment. The receptor set was obtained from a male donor aged 60 or over with stage II lung adenocarcinoma.

The rearrangement links TRBV18 to TRBJ2-7; 8 nucleotides agree with TRBD1. Germline lookup yields CDR1 KGHSH and CDR2 LQKENI. Losses at the gene ends were 2 bases for V and 2 bases for J; bases not matched to a gene: 8. The length of the CDR3 is 16 residues. The CDR3 sequence: CASSPSRQGTAYEQYF. Written as DNA, the CDR3 is TGTGCCAGCTCACCATCTAGACAGGGGACTGCCTACGAGCAGTACTTC. The full variable domain, with the rest looked up from reference TRBV18 and TRBJ2-7, is NAGVMQNPRHLVRRRGQEARLRCSPMKGHSHVYWYRQLPEEGLKFMVYLQKENIIDESGMPKERFSAEFPKEGPSILRIQQVVRGDSAAYFCASSPSRQGTAYEQYFGPGTRLTVT.

V and J are TRBV5-4 and TRBJ2-7; 11 bases align to TRBD1. The CDR3 spans 15 residues. The V and J ends lost 4 bases and 2 bases, in that order; junction bases with no gene match: 5. Germline-derived CDR1 and CDR2 are SGHNT and YYREEE (reference sequence). The CDR3 DNA sequence: TGTGCCAGCAGCAGGACAGGGGGCCGACCCTACGAGCAGTACTTC. This translates into CASSRTGGRPYEQYF.

The sample holds one count of this clone. The chain joins TRBV4-1 to TRBJ1-1; D is undetermined. From germline, CDR1 is MGHRA and CDR2 YSYEKL. Trimming pared 1 base from V and 0 bases from J, leaving 6 bases between. The CDR3 extends over 14 amino acids. In DNA form, the CDR3 reads TGCGCCAGCAGCCAAGCAACGGTGAACACTGAAGCTTTCTTT. Its translation is CASSQATVNTEAFF.

V and J are TRBV2 and TRBJ2-1, with a weak D call TRBD2 (6 bases). The CDR3 covers 15 residues. Trimming took off 7 bases at V and 2 bases at J, with 15 bases between the two ends. Germline values: CDR1 SNHLY, CDR2 FYNNEI. The CDR3 DNA follows: TGTGCCAGCAAGGGTATGCGGGACGCCTACAATGAGCAGTTCTTC. Encoded protein: CASKGMRDAYNEQFF.

In this sample, this clone turned up once. The rearrangement uses TRBV19 and TRBJ2-3; 11 positions match TRBD1. This CDR3 contains 15 residues. V lost 6 bases, J lost 6 bases, and 8 bases stayed unmatched. Germline lookup yields CDR1 LNHDA and CDR2 SQIVND (reference sequence). CDR3 nucleotides: TGTGCCAGTAGCGGACAGGGGGCTCTATTGGATACGCAGTATTTT. Protein sequence: CASSGQGALLDTQYF.

V usage is TRBV28 and J usage is TRBJ2-7; possible D gene TRBD1, 6 bases. V was clipped by 7 bases and J by 3 bases, with 19 bases between them. CDR3 length: 15 residues. Germline CDR1 reads MDHEN; CDR2 reads SYDVKM. This chain's CDR3 is CASITPRDNGYEQYF. The CDR3 region has the DNA TGTGCCAGCATAACACCTCGGGACAACGGCTACGAGCAGTACTTC.

The chain employs TRBV5-1 and TRBJ2-1, with D unresolved. V lost 0 bases and J lost 2, with 12 bases in between. In germline, CDR1 is SGHRS, CDR2 YFSETQ. The CDR3 has 16 residues. CDR3 DNA: TGCGCCAGCAGCTTGGGGCCATCTACTACCTACAATGAGCAGTTCTTC. Its protein product is CASSLGPSTTYNEQFF.

This chain uses TRBV5-1 with TRBJ2-7, with D tentatively TRBD1 or TRBD2 (5 bases each). The V and J ends lost 2 bases and 2 bases respectively, with 14 bases between them. The CDR3 is 15 amino acids. Per germline, CDR1 SGHRS and CDR2 YFSETQ. CDR3 loop: CASSLDGTSPYEQYF. The CDR3 region has the DNA TGCGCCAGCAGCTTAGACGGGACCAGTCCCTACGAGCAGTACTTC.

This chain connects TRBV30 to TRBJ1-2; tentative D call: TRBD1 (6 bases). CDR1 and CDR2 (germline): GTSNPN, SVGIG (reference sequence). Trimming shortened V by 1 base and J by 5 bases, and 8 bases separated the two germline ends. The CDR3 sequence is 12 residues long. The CDR3 coding sequence is TGTGCCTGGAGTGGGCAGGGGTATGGCTACACCTTC. It yields the protein CAWSGQGYGYTF.

The chain recombines TRBV4-2 with TRBJ1-5, with TRBD1 as a possible D gene (6 bases). The V gene lost 4 bases and the J gene lost 3 bases, with 7 bases spanning the gap. The CDR3 has 13 residues. Per germline, CDR1 LGHNA and CDR2 YNFKEQ. The CDR3 region is CASSRDNNQPQHF. The DNA for the CDR3 is TGTGCCAGCAGCCGGGACAACAATCAGCCCCAGCATTTT.

This clone was recorded once. V and J are TRBV29-1 and TRBJ2-3; the D gene is possibly TRBD2 (6 bases). The ends were cut back, 3 bases at V and 6 bases at J, with 13 bases in the middle. The germline V gene encodes CDR1 SQVTM and CDR2 ANQGSEA. The CDR3 covers 13 residues. The CDR3 region has the DNA TGCAGCGTTGAGGGGGGACTGCCCGATACGCAGTATTTT. Protein product: CSVEGGLPDTQYF.

This clone was observed a single time. V usage is TRBV19 and J usage is TRBJ2-3, with 7 bases that match TRBD1. Germline V lookup: CDR1 LNHDA, CDR2 SQIVND (reference sequence). The V segment lost 4 bases and the J segment 2 bases; nucleotides outside the gene matches: 12. CDR3 size: 17 residues. The CDR3 nucleotides read TGTGCCAGTAGTACCGGACAGGCCGTAGGGCCCACAGATACGCAGTATTTT. Translating gives CASSTGQAVGPTDTQYF.

The gene calls are TRBV9 and TRBJ2-7, with 7 bases aligning to TRBD2. Per germline, CDR1 SGDLS and CDR2 YYNGEE. J lost 3 bases, V lost 0 bases, and 3 bases had no gene match. The CDR3 extends over 14 amino acids. The CDR3 sequence: CASSVGTRNYEQYF. CDR3 coding DNA: TGTGCCAGCAGCGTAGGGACTAGGAACTACGAGCAGTACTTC. The full variable domain, its missing parts supplied by reference TRBV9 and TRBJ2-7, is DSGVTQTPKHLITATGQRVTLRCSPRSGDLSVYWYQQSLDQGLQFLIQYYNGEERAKGNILERFSAQQFPDLHSELNLSSLELGDSALYFCASSVGTRNYEQYFGPGTRLTVT.

This chain connects TRBV19 to TRBJ2-6, with D unclear. The CDR3 has 13 amino acids. Germline loops: CDR1 LNHDA, CDR2 SQIVND (reference sequence). V dropped 1 base and J dropped 2 bases, with 0 bases sitting between them. The CDR3 here is CASSIAGANVLTF. CDR3 DNA: TGTGCCAGTAGTATAGCTGGGGCCAACGTCCTGACTTTC.

V usage is TRBV18 and J usage is TRBJ1-2; TRBD1 matches at 8 bases. Germline values: CDR1 KGHSH, CDR2 LQKENI. There are 15 residues in the CDR3. Trimming cost V 6 bases and J 2 bases; bases outside gene matches: 8. The CDR3 protein is CASSVGTGTNYGYTF. The CDR3 region has the DNA TGTGCCAGCTCGGTCGGGACAGGCACCAACTATGGCTACACCTTC.

This chain joins TRBV7-9 and TRBJ2-2; 9 bases are a match to TRBD1. Germline lookup yields CDR1 SEHNR and CDR2 FQNEAQ (reference sequence). V was clipped by 6 bases and J by 1 base; unmatched bases: 3. The CDR3 is 15 amino acids. The CDR3 loop reads CASRGTGKNTGELFF. CDR3 bases: TGTGCCAGCAGGGGGACAGGGAAGAACACCGGGGAGCTGTTTTTT. Full variable domain (missing parts from reference TRBV7-9 and TRBJ2-2): DTGVSQNPRHKITKRGQNVTFRCDPISEHNRLYWYRQTLGQGPEFLTYFQNEAQLEKSRLLSDRFSAERPKGSFSTLEIQRTEQGDSAMYLCASRGTGKNTGELFFGEGSRLTVL.

The rearrangement uses TRBV10-3 and TRBJ1-1, with 7 bases fitting TRBD1. Germline-derived CDR1 and CDR2 are ENHRY and SYGVKD. The ends lost 6 bases at V and 5 bases at J; junction bases unmatched: 6. The CDR3 extends over 13 amino acids. The CDR3 reads CAIRLGGRTEAFF. In DNA, the CDR3 is TGTGCCATCAGGTTAGGGGGCAGGACTGAAGCTTTCTTT.